The TCR beta chain under discussion was sequenced for a study of human T cells and chemical hapten exposure. Study background: Sensitizing treatment utilized 2% DPC over a roughly 2 cm by roughly 2 cm portion of upper inner arm skin. Weekly administration of diphenylcyclopropenone to the scalp of patients continued throughout the approximately 24-week study. The study, taken as a whole, reports: With regard to DPC sensitization, TCRs above 1 in 1000 frequency did not change. Expanded TCRs made up significantly more big CDR3 similarity clusters than controls did.

Time point given: patch test 1, 2 weeks after DPC sensitization. Treatment here: therapeutic diphenylcyclopropenone sensitization with weekly scalp DPC. This clonotype was seen repeatedly, ten times or more. Its antigen is unknown. CDR3 size: 16 residues. Germline V lookup: CDR1 MNHEY, CDR2 SVGAGI. Trimming took 5 bases from V and 0 from J, leaving 14 bases between them. Using its own MiXCR run on the RACE reads, TCRdb lists one record per CDR3 protein. The profile shows approximately 80,000 distinct CDR3 sequences, 6% to 9% of them singletons. Sample: whole blood, taken in connection with sensitization to the hapten diphenylcyclopropenone (DPC). The rearrangement links TRBV6-5 to TRBJ2-1; D is possibly TRBD1 (6 bases). The sequence derives from a woman aged 25-40 years with alopecia areata. Some clones in this sample may be carry-over from other donors' samples. As DNA, the CDR3 is TGTGCCAGCAGTGACAGGTGGGGGAGCTCCTACAATGAGCAGTTCTTC. Amino acid sequence: CASSDRWGSSYNEQFF.